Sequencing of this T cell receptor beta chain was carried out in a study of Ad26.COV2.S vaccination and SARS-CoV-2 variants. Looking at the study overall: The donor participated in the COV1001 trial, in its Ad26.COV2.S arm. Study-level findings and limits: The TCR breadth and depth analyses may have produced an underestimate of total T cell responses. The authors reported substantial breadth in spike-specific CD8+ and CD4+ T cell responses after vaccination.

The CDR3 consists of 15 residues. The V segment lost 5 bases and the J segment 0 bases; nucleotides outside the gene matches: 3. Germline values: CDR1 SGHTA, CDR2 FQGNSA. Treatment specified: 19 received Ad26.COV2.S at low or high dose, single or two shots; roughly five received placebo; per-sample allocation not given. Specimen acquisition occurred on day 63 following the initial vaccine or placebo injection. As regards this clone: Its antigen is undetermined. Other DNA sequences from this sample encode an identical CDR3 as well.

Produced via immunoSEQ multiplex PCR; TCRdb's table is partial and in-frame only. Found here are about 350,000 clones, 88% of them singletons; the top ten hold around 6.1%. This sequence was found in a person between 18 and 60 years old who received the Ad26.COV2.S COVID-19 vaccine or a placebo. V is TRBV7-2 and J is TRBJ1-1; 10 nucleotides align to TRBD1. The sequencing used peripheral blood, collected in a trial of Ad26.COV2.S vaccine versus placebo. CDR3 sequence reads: CASSLGQGMNTEAFF. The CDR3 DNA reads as TGTGCCAGCAGCCTGGGACAGGGGATGAACACTGAAGCTTTCTTT.